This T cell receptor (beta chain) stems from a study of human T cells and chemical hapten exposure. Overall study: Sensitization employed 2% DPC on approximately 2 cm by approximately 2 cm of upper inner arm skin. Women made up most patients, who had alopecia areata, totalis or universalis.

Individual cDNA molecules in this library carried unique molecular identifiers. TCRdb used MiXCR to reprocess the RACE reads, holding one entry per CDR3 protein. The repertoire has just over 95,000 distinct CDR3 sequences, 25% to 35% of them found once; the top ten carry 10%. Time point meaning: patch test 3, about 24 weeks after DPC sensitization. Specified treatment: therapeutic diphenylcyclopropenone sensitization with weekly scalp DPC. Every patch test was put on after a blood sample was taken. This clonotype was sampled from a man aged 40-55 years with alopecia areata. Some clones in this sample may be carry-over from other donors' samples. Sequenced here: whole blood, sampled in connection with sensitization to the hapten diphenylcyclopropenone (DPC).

The CDR3 loop is CASSRLSGTATYEQYF. The CDR3 DNA follows: TGTGCCAGCAGTAGGCTATCCGGGACAGCGACCTACGAGCAGTACTTC. V gene TRBV12-3 or TRBV12-4 combines with J gene TRBJ2-7; 7 bases are shared with TRBD1. Trimming took 5 bases from V and 2 from J; bases not matched to a gene: 12. The CDR3 spans 16 residues.